The source of this T cell receptor beta chain is a study of T cells in localized non-small cell lung cancer. A remark on this clone: Antigen: not known.

Germline trimming cut 10 bases from V and 5 bases from J; bases unmatched to any gene: 14. The CDR3 runs 17 residues. Looked up from germline, CDR1 is MRHNA and CDR2 is SNTAGT. General study findings and limits: Heterogeneity cannot be ruled out, as sequencing used one tumor region only. Longer overall survival associated with higher blood T cell density; shorter survival with higher adjacent-lung clonality. Adjacent uninvolved lung had the highest clonality, suggesting focused antigen responses. In adjacent lung appeared a median around 59 of the top 100 tumor clones.

Clones were read by immunoSEQ multiplex PCR, and TCRdb kept only the in-frame ones, dropping some. Of around 94,000 clones listed, approximately 90% are singletons. The rearrangement uses TRBV6-4 and TRBJ1-6; 10 nucleotides agree with TRBD1. The sample here was peripheral blood, taken before any cancer treatment. This clonotype was obtained from a man aged 40-75 years with stage I squamous cell lung carcinoma. The CDR3 DNA reads TGTGCCACCCACCCCCGGGACAGGGGTTGCGATAATTCACCCCTCCACTTT. Translated: CATHPRDRGCDNSPLHF.